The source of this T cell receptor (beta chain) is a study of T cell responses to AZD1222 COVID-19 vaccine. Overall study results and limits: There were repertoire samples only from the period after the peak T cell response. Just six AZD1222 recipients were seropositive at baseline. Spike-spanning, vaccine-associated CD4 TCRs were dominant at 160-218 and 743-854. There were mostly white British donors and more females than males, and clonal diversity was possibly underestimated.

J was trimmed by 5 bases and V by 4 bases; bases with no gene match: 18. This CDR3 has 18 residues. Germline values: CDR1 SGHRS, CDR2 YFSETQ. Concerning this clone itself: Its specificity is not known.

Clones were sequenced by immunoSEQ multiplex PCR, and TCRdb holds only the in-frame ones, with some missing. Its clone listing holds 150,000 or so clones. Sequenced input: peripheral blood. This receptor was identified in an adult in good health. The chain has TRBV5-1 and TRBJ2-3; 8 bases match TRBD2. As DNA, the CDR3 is TGCGCCAGCAGCAAGGCCCCACGGGGGGGCCGTATTCTAGATACGCAGTATTTT. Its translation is CASSKAPRGGRILDTQYF.